The present T cell receptor beta chain was sequenced within a study of brain T cells in children with intractable seizures. Time point here: blood from clinic visit 5 months post-surgery; TSC patient then seizure free. Surgery cases with the highest brain T cell transcript signatures were chosen for sequencing. At least one anti-epileptic drug was given before surgery. To note about this clone: Antigen unknown.

Study-wide findings and caveats: Absence of clones before surgery may stem from lower sequencing depth. Patients' HCMV serostatus was unknown; virus specificity rests on CDR3 similarity alone.

The assay was immunoSEQ multiplex PCR, and TCRdb's table has in-frame clones only and misses some. This sample has 340,000 or so clones, with 85% to 95% found just once. The sample here was peripheral blood, taken more than 4 months after surgery. This clonotype was sampled from a boy under two years old with tuberous sclerosis and intractable seizures.

For the CDR3, the DNA is TGTGCCAGTAGTACCGGACAGGGGCAAGATACGCAGTATTTT. Protein sequence: CASSTGQGQDTQYF. The V call is TRBV19, the J call TRBJ2-3, with 9 positions matching TRBD1. Germline V lookup: CDR1 LNHDA, CDR2 SQIVND (reference sequence). V trimming: 4 bases; J trimming: 5 bases; junction bases outside the gene matches: 4. The CDR3 runs 14 residues.